These 25 T cell receptor beta chains originate from one sample sequenced in a study of T cells expressing NK-cell markers. Reprocessing the 5' RACE reads, TCRdb reports a single entry for every CDR3 protein and omits DNA. The listing contains a few hundred thousand distinct CDR3 sequences. Specimen: blood T cells: a sorted CD56 or NKG2C T cell subset, CD4+ or CD8+ T cells, or bulk PBMC T cells (not recorded which). These receptors were collected from a woman aged 50 to 65 in good health.

The chain has TRBV6-5 and TRBJ1-2. The CDR3 length is 15 residues. The germline gives CDR1 MNHEY, CDR2 SVGAGI. This CDR3 is CASSYSQLANYGYTF.

V usage is TRBV13 and J usage is TRBJ1-4. The CDR3 is made up of 15 amino acids. CDR1 is PRHDT and CDR2 is FYEKMQ in the germline V gene (reference sequence). The CDR3 protein is CASSLGQTLVEKLFF.

V gene TRBV5-1 combines with J gene TRBJ2-1; TCRdb's D gene call, TRBD1, goes unchecked for lack of DNA. The CDR3 consists of 16 residues. CDR1 and CDR2 from the germline V gene are SGHRS and YFSETQ. CDR3 region: CASSFDPDPSSNEQFF.

CDR3 amino acids: CASSQNVGVYNEQFF. The chain joins TRBV14 to TRBJ2-1; TCRdb designates TRBD1, a call that cannot be tested without DNA. The CDR3 extends over 15 amino acids. Germline V lookup: CDR1 SGHDN, CDR2 FVKESK.

V usage is TRBV10-2 and J usage is TRBJ2-7. Germline CDR1 and CDR2: WSHSY and SAAADI. This CDR3 region has 14 residues. Here the CDR3 reads CASSESSRTYEQYF.

The chain joins TRBV12-3 or TRBV12-4 to TRBJ1-5; TCRdb names TRBD1, which stays unverified in the absence of DNA. The CDR3 runs to 15 residues. The CDR3 sequence: CASSSGQGAGQPQHF.

This chain links TRBV15 with TRBJ2-3; TCRdb reports TRBD2, a call that lacks DNA to check it against. Germline CDR1 LNHNV, CDR2 YYDKDF (reference sequence). The CDR3 is 19 amino acids. Here the CDR3 reads CATSGRPEKPEGLVDTQYF. The full variable domain, rest sourced from reference TRBV15 and TRBJ2-3, is DAMVIQNPRYQVTQFGKPVTLSCSQTLNHNVMYWYQQKSSQAPKLLFHYYDKDFNNEADTPDNFQSRRPNTSFCFLDIRSPGLGDTAMYLCATSGRPEKPEGLVDTQYFGPGTRLTVL.

This chain uses TRBV20-1 with TRBJ2-1; TCRdb gives TRBD2 as the D gene, but with no DNA this cannot be confirmed. The CDR3 runs 17 residues. CDR1 is DFQATT, CDR2 SNEGSKA, per germline (reference sequence). The CDR3 here is CSARDWGTPSSYNEQFF.

The rearrangement links TRBV11-2 to TRBJ2-2; lacking DNA, the TRBD2 call made by TCRdb goes unchecked. The CDR3 covers 15 residues. From germline, CDR1 is SGHAT and CDR2 FQNNGV. CDR3 loop: CATKAGFANTGELFF.

J is TRBJ2-1 and V is TRBV30; as DNA is missing, the TRBD2 call by TCRdb cannot be tested. Germline-derived CDR1 and CDR2 are GTSNPN and SVGIG (reference sequence). There are 15 residues in the CDR3. CDR3 loop: CAWTPGGREDNEQFF.

This CDR3 reads CASSPSSGETQYF. This chain connects TRBV6-2 or TRBV6-3 to TRBJ2-5; the TCRdb D gene call, TRBD1, has no DNA to confirm it. The CDR3 extends over 13 amino acids. Germline V gene sequence: CDR1 MNHEY, CDR2 SVGEGT.

The chain employs TRBV7-9 and TRBJ1-5; TCRdb lists TRBD1, though no DNA is available to test this call. The CDR3 is 16 amino acids. Germline V gene sequence: CDR1 SEHNR, CDR2 FQNEAQ (reference sequence). CDR3 in amino acids: CASSLGDRGRIQPQHF.

This rearrangement joins TRBV3-1 to TRBJ2-3; the TRBD2 assignment by TCRdb is unverifiable without DNA. The CDR3 runs 18 residues. Germline CDR1 LGHDT, CDR2 YNNKEL (reference sequence). The chain's CDR3 is CASSQVAGGRDGTDTQYF.

The V call is TRBV5-6, the J call TRBJ2-7. The CDR3 spans 13 residues. Germline values: CDR1 SGHDT, CDR2 YYEEEE. The CDR3 sequence: CASSLGLYYEQYF.

The chain has TRBV2 and TRBJ2-2; as DNA is missing, the TRBD2 call by TCRdb cannot be tested. This CDR3 spans 13 amino acids. CDR1 is SNHLY, CDR2 FYNNEI, per germline. CDR3 loop: CASRQGRTGELFF.

The chain has TRBV6-5 and TRBJ2-3; the D gene TCRdb calls, TRBD2, cannot be checked with no DNA. CDR1 is MNHEY and CDR2 is SVGAGI in the germline V gene. The CDR3 runs 15 residues. The CDR3 reads CASTLLAGGTDTQYF.

The chain uses TRBV6-5 and TRBJ1-2. The CDR3 sequence is 13 residues long. Germline lookup yields CDR1 MNHEY and CDR2 SVGAGI. CDR3: CASSYSEAYGYTF.

The V gene is TRBV29-1, the J gene TRBJ2-6; the D call from TCRdb, TRBD1, cannot be confirmed without DNA. The CDR3 spans 17 residues. CDR1 and CDR2 (germline): SQVTM, ANQGSEA. The CDR3 loop reads CSANVRGEGSGANVLTF.

This chain links TRBV27 with TRBJ2-7; the D call of TRBD2 rests on TCRdb alone, since no DNA is present to check it. The CDR3 consists of 19 residues. Germline-derived CDR1 and CDR2 are MNHEY and SMNVEV (reference sequence). CDR3 protein: CASSLRSGLAVASSYEQYF.

The V and J genes are TRBV12-3 or TRBV12-4 and TRBJ2-5; checking the TCRdb D call of TRBD2 is not possible without DNA. This CDR3 region has 15 residues. The CDR3 region is CASSSSGLEKETQYF.

This chain joins TRBV20-1 and TRBJ2-3; TCRdb's D gene call, TRBD2, goes unchecked for lack of DNA. This CDR3 is built from 15 residues. In germline, CDR1 is DFQATT, CDR2 SNEGSKA (reference sequence). CDR3: CSAIQRSTSTDTQYF.

V usage is TRBV25-1 and J usage is TRBJ2-5; there is no DNA to check the TCRdb D call of TRBD2. Germline CDR1 reads MGHDK; CDR2 reads SYGVNS. The CDR3 is 15 residues long. CDR3 residues: CATAGAGASEGTQYF.

The CDR3 sequence: CASSIMGGQGAQPQHF. The chain couples TRBV19 to TRBJ1-5; the TCRdb D gene call, TRBD1, has no DNA to confirm it. The CDR3 has 16 residues. From germline, CDR1 is LNHDA and CDR2 SQIVND (reference sequence).

V and J are TRBV3-1 and TRBJ2-6. The CDR3 loop spans 13 amino acids. The germline V gene encodes CDR1 LGHDT and CDR2 YNNKEL (reference sequence). The chain's CDR3 is CASSQVRANVLTF. The complete variable domain, with remaining parts taken from reference TRBV3-1 and TRBJ2-6, reads DTAVSQTPKYLVTQMGNDKSIKCEQNLGHDTMYWYKQDSKKFLKIMFSYNNKELIINETVPNRFSPKSPDKAHLNLHINSLELGDSAVYFCASSQVRANVLTFGAGSRLTVL.

The rearrangement links TRBV4-1 to TRBJ1-4. The CDR3 has 14 residues. Germline lookup yields CDR1 MGHRA and CDR2 YSYEKL. This CDR3 reads CASSQRAYYEKLFF.